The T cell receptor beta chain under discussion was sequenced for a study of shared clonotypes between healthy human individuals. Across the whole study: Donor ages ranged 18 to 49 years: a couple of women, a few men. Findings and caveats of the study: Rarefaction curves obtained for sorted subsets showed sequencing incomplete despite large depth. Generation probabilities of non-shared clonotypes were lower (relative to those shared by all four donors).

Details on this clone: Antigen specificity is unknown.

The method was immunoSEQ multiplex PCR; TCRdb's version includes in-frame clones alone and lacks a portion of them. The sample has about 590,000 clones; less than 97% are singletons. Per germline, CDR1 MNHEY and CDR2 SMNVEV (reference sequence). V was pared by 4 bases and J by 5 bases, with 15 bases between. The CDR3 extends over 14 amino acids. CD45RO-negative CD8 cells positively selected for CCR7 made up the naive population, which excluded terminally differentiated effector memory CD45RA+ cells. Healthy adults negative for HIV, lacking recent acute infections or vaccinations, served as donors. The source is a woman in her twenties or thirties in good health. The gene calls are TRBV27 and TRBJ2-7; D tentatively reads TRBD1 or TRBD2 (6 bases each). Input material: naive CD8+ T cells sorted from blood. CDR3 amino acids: CASSSDSQRDEQYF. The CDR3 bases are TGTGCCAGCAGTTCGGACAGCCAGCGGGACGAGCAGTACTTC.